The source of this TCR beta chain is a study of long-term antiretroviral therapy in people with HIV. General study findings and limits: HIV repertoire CDR3 lengths ranged less widely than those of controls. Pre-ART-expanded clones dominated the repertoire at all time points.

Comment on this clone: The antigen remains unidentified.

CDR3 length: 16 residues. The V gene lost 3 bases and the J gene lost 0 bases, with 14 bases spanning the gap. Germline V CDR1 and CDR2: KGHSH, LQKENI. Sequencing used immunoSEQ v3.0 at survey level. The method was immunoSEQ multiplex PCR; TCRdb's version includes in-frame clones alone and lacks a portion of them. This sample yields roughly 15,000 clones, of which approximately 91% are seen a single time; 10% to 15% belongs to the top ten. This receptor was obtained from a woman in her thirties or forties with HIV. The sequenced sample was unsorted PBMCs, obtained 0.6 years after starting antiretroviral therapy. V and J are TRBV18 and TRBJ1-1; no firm D call. CDR3 region: CASSPSGGIMNTEAFF. The CDR3 DNA reads as TGTGCCAGCTCACCGTCGGGCGGGATTATGAACACTGAAGCTTTCTTT.